Described below is a single T cell receptor (beta chain) sequence and its context. This entry is derived from a study of T cell responses to AZD1222 COVID-19 vaccine. Clones were read by immunoSEQ multiplex PCR, and TCRdb kept only the in-frame ones, dropping some. The sample consists of 150,000 or so clones, 80% to 95% of them appearing once. With V trimmed by 6 bases and J by 1 base, 2 bases remained unmatched. The germline CDR1 and CDR2 sequences are SNHLY and FYNNEI. The CDR3 has 14 amino acids. This chain connects TRBV2 to TRBJ2-3; 9 positions match TRBD2. Sequences were derived from peripheral blood, sampled 28 days after the second AZD1222 dose. The TCR originated in an adult who received the AZD1222 COVID-19 vaccine. The CDR3 DNA sequence: TGTGCCAGCAGACGACTAGCGGGCACAGATACGCAGTATTTT. Encoded protein: CASRRLAGTDTQYF.